This is a list of T cell receptor beta chains from one sample in a study of cytomegalovirus exposure and HLA in healthy donors. Profiling relied on immunoSEQ multiplex PCR, and the TCRdb table lists in-frame clones only, not all of them. The table has some 180,000 clones, roughly 85% seen once. Sample: PBMCs. The receptor source for this set is a woman in her thirties in good health and CMV-seropositive. CDR3s leave out the opening cysteine and the closing phenylalanine or tryptophan. The order of the fields is J gene, V gene, clone size, CDR3 protein. Clone size, where shown, is once, few, many, or a class for clones that have expanded.

J: TRBJ2-7; V: TRBV4-2; size: -; CDR3: ASSQDNSDTTYEQY
J: TRBJ1-2; V: TRBV29-1; size: -; CDR3: SVAAEGYT
J: TRBJ2-3; V: TRBV10-1; size: -; CDR3: ASREQVRFTDTQY
J: TRBJ2-3; V: TRBV29-1; size: few; CDR3: SATGQEYTDTQY
J: TRBJ1-1; V: TRBV11-3; size: -; CDR3: ASSPRRGDRGGTEAF
J: TRBJ2-2; V: TRBV27; size: -; CDR3: ASRTDRDTGELF
J: TRBJ2-7; V: TRBV5-1; size: -; CDR3: ASQGQGTNEQY
J: TRBJ1-1; V: TRBV4-1; size: -; CDR3: ASSQPGRTNTEAF
J: TRBJ1-2; V: TRBV5-4; size: -; CDR3: ASSSRQGNYGYT
J: TRBJ2-1; V: TRBV7-2; size: -; CDR3: ASRRDRVGNEQF
J: TRBJ2-4; V: TRBV27; size: -; CDR3: ASSWIREIESKNIQY
J: TRBJ1-4; V: TRBV25-1; size: -; CDR3: ASSEGPGTNEKLF
J: TRBJ1-4; V: TRBV7-8; size: -; CDR3: ASSLAGGTATNEKLF
J: TRBJ2-2; V: TRBV6-1; size: medium-sized; CDR3: ASSERVRAGELF
J: TRBJ2-1; V: TRBV7-9; size: -; CDR3: ASSELAGSGNEQF
J: TRBJ2-7; V: TRBV4-1; size: -; CDR3: ASSQVVSYEQY
J: TRBJ1-3; V: TRBV4-3; size: -; CDR3: ASSQDHREIGNTIY
J: TRBJ2-3; V: TRBV4-1; size: -; CDR3: ASSPPPGLVIDTQY
J: TRBJ2-5; V: TRBV5-4; size: -; CDR3: ASSSNRGTETQY
J: TRBJ2-3; V: TRBV7-2; size: few; CDR3: ASRPTPGQGATDTQY
J: TRBJ1-5; V: TRBV27; size: once; CDR3: ASSRGGSNQPQH
J: TRBJ1-1; V: TRBV7-2; size: -; CDR3: ASSPEFAWPNTEAF
J: TRBJ2-6; V: TRBV30; size: -; CDR3: AWSGDTPHLSGANVLT
J: TRBJ2-7; V: TRBV4-1; size: -; CDR3: ASSPTGEGYEQY
J: TRBJ2-1; V: TRBV9; size: -; CDR3: ASSTRTGLNEQF
J: TRBJ1-5; V: TRBV28; size: -; CDR3: ASSLVAGGGNQPQH